This T cell receptor (beta chain) was sequenced for a study of cytomegalovirus exposure and HLA in healthy donors (dated 2017 in TCRdb). Background on the whole study: An earlier analysis of about 530 of the donors reported 250 to 300 Gb of sequence data and 100 million to 120 million unique TCR beta sequences obtained from some 170 million T cells. Approximately 300 gigabases of sequencing data and around 85 million unique TCR sequences made up an early release that covered around 640 HLA-typed donors. Of the approximately 400 genotyped donors, over 70% fell in the genetic ancestry cluster associated with self-reported Caucasian donors. The study aimed to test whether signatures of past pathogen exposure could be identified by cataloging public T cell receptors. The T cell repertoires of some 670 subjects were profiled by immunosequencing and related to cytomegalovirus serostatus. Along with the roughly 670-subject first cohort, a separate validation cohort of about 110 different subjects was used. The study combined high-throughput TCR immunosequencing, statistical association of individual TCRs with disease status, and machine learning to predict cytomegalovirus infection status. In a later analysis, previously published TCR beta repertoires from 600 to 850 donors were re-analyzed and high-resolution HLA genotyping was added so that TCR occurrence patterns could be studied. The later analysis used no new phenotypic data to find candidate immune exposures, relying instead on TCR beta sequences and their occurrence across donors. To decide whether each TCR beta V gene segment behaved as functional or pseudogenic, an earlier analysis of some 600 of the donors relied on high-throughput TCR beta sequencing. Donor age, sex, ethnicity and CMV serostatus were compiled together with the repertoire data. In a later genetic analysis, genome-wide SNP genotypes for about three fifths of the 666 donors were used, and that subset was treated as a discovery cohort. Every discovery cohort repertoire had been produced on one sequencing platform. Class I and class II HLA loci were covered by the typing at four-digit resolution. The number of donors typed differed by locus, with roughly 620-630 for A, B, C, DRB1 and DQB1, around 500 for DQA1, under 610 for DPA1, and approximately 470 for DPB1. Four or five DR-DQ haplotypes were treated as single units for association and clustering because of strong linkage in the cohort. Among around 400 genotyped donors of the cohort, an average of approximately 240,000 unique TCR beta nucleotide sequences was sequenced per donor, of which 15% to 20% were non-productive. What the study reported, not specific to this receptor: An earlier analysis of roughly 570 of the donors showed that most TCR beta V segments appeared in productive rearrangements either about 90% or about 30% of the time, which broadly matched IMGT annotations. V-gene and J-gene trimming of TCR beta chains was associated with a missense DCLRE1C variant in a later genetic analysis, and the association was replicated in an independent cohort. Specific HLA alleles were associated with 16,951 TCR beta sequences at a false discovery rate of 0.05 in a later analysis. Because counts were too low, roughly 18 rarely observed V segments, including chromosome 9 orphons, were left out of the earlier analysis of a few hundred of the donors. According to a later analysis, most CMV-associated TCR beta chains appeared to be HLA-restricted, and the HLA associations seemed to be driven largely by CMV exposure. A later analysis found that TCR association rates varied across HLA loci, with DRB1 alleles showing the most associated TCRs and HLA-C alleles the fewest. The cohort was sequenced for TCR beta chains only, and without alpha or paired-chain data the features that could be detected were limited. A further reported finding was that TCR beta sequences accurately predicted the HLA-A and HLA-B alleles for most subjects in the first cohort. It was suggested by the authors that the approach could potentially be generalized to other disease states and immunological phenotypes. Across donors, most TCR sequences were observed very rarely, whereas some public TCRs were present in many individuals. A group of highly shared sequence variants was considered likely to be a technical artifact of the sequencing pipeline. In the study, 150 to 200 TCR beta chains were listed as associated with cytomegalovirus. Several of the top co-occurrence clusters appeared to be linked to parvovirus B19, influenza, CMV and Epstein-Barr virus, according to a later analysis. Assigning TCR associations to individual alleles was difficult when HLA alleles, especially DR and DQ, strongly co-occurred. Linkage disequilibrium might explain the correlated functional status among segregating V segments, but an unknown experimental factor could not be excluded. A few of the identified cytomegalovirus-associated TCR beta chains were confirmed in vitro to be specific for cytomegalovirus antigens. According to a later genetic analysis, donors in an Asian-associated ancestry cluster had fewer N-insertions in productive TCRs than the approximately 650-donor mean. Roughly uniform sequencing depth across donors was assumed in presence/absence analyses, although this assumption may not hold. A later analysis found that HLA-associated TCR beta chains were more clonally expanded and had lower generation probabilities than equally common non-associated chains. HLA typing was unavailable for some donors at each locus, so association tests used only the typed subset. CMV serostatus was the only immune exposure information available for the cohort. The 87-base-pair reads could not distinguish some IMGT-functional V segments, including TRBV6-2 and TRBV6-3, so those segments were excluded. The classifier was reported to diagnose cytomegalovirus status with high specificity and sensitivity in both the original cohort and the validation cohort.

The CDR3 goes from the cysteine to the phenylalanine over 16 residues. CDR3 DNA only is kept here, 48 bases in frame from base 1. V and J are trimmed by 2 bases and 2 bases, and the gene matches miss 4 bases of the junction. CDR1 and CDR2 are drawn from the germline V gene (reference sequence): GTSNPN, SVGIG. This clone has a single count. No cognate antigen has been identified for it. No much larger clone exists at a distance of one base, and base qualities are not known. In total, 666 healthy bone marrow donors made up the cohort. At the time of sampling, all cohort members were nominally healthy, though unrecorded immune exposures were likely present. The donor tested CMV seronegative and was one of the 352 seronegative cohort members. A peripheral blood sample was provided by each donor, and peripheral blood mononuclear cells were used for TCR beta sequencing. Genomic DNA was extracted from the blood cell samples with the Qiagen DNeasy Blood Extraction Kit.

Libraries were constructed by the immunoSEQ multiplex PCR assay. For the multiplex PCR, a mixture combining 60 forward primers for TCR Vbeta segments and 13 reverse primers for TCR Jbeta segments was used. The CDR3 region of rearranged TCR beta genes was amplified from genomic DNA by a multiplex PCR assay. Amplified TCR beta libraries were sequenced as 87-base-pair reads on the Illumina HiSeq System. On the study's bioinformatics: In a later analysis, roughly 80 million unique TCR beta chains were counted across the 666 repertoires, and roughly 11 million of these chains were shared by at least two donors. Raw reads were error-corrected and collapsed into unique sequences with a nearest-neighbor algorithm that merged closely related sequences to remove PCR and sequencing errors. Alignment of CDR3 sequences to IMGT reference sequences was used to assign V, D and J gene segments. For a sequence to be retained, at least a six-nucleotide match to both a V gene segment and a J gene segment was required. A rearrangement counted as productive if the CDR3 had no stop codons and remained in frame with V and J, and every other rearrangement counted as non-productive. CDR3 was defined according to IMGT convention as the region running from the second conserved V-encoded cysteine to the conserved J-encoded phenylalanine. In an earlier analysis of more than 550 of the donors, sequences lacking an unambiguous match to a single V gene segment were excluded. An earlier analysis of 500 to 700 of the donors classified V segments as functional when productive rearrangements were above 56.7% and as segregating when the standard deviation between donors was above 5%. To diagnose cytomegalovirus status from the catalog of TCR beta chain sequences, a statistical classification framework was built. In a later analysis, TCR nucleotide sequences were compared against IMGT/GENE-DB human TR gene sequences so that V and J genes could be assigned. In a later analysis, CDR3 sequences and most-parsimonious VDJ recombination scenarios were assigned using the TCRdist pipeline. A later analysis defined each TCR beta chain by its CDR3 amino acid sequence plus V-gene family, and excluded reads lacking a unique V-gene family. To address suspected cross-contamination and a sequencing artifact, a later analysis removed roughly 580 highly shared, low-generation-probability nucleotide sequences. In a later analysis, a clonal expansion index was calculated for each public chain from normalized within-repertoire ranks of inferred template counts. In a later analysis, generation probabilities were computed using a VDJ recombination model fitted to out-of-frame rearrangements, and the results were checked against IGoR. In a later analysis, hypergeometric tests were used to score TCR-TCR, TCR-HLA and TCR-CMV co-occurrence, with a repertoire-size bias correction applied to TCR pairs. To estimate false discovery rates, a later analysis permuted the HLA or CMV assignments 20 times. A later analysis grouped co-occurring TCRs with DBSCAN, adding TCRdist sequence similarity when clustering within HLA-allele-positive subsets. For co-occurrence clustering, repertoires with fewer than 30,000 or more than 120,000 public chains were excluded, along with five or six repertoires with anomalous nucleotide sharing. Held by TCRdb, this immuneACCESS table contains in-frame sequences only and omits some clones. Under half of the omission traces to an unresolved V gene where checked; the cause of the rest is unknown. The V and J calls and clone size come from that table; D and trimming were worked out from the DNA. The sample profile shows about 190,000 clones; approximately 88% of them were found once. Approximately 1.3% of the sample lies in the top ten.

The sequence links TRBV30 to TRBJ2-3; 13 bases in the middle match TRBD2. The sequence came from a boy aged 2 to 10 in good health and CMV-seronegative. The sequenced sample was PBMCs. CDR3 region: CAWSRGLAGVTDTQYF. At the DNA level, the sequence is TGTGCCTGGAGTCGCGGACTAGCGGGAGTCACAGATACGCAGTATTTT.